Listed below are T cell receptor beta chains from one sample, sequenced in a study of T-cell reconstitution after alpha-beta-depleted transplantation in children. TCRdb re-analysed the PCR reads in MiXCR, keeping a single row per CDR3 protein. In the table there are 380,000 or so distinct CDR3 sequences, roughly 14% of which are singletons. The sample was PBMCs, taken from the stem cell graft. These receptors were obtained from a human donor who donated a stem cell graft to a child with Fanconi anemia. The CDR3 runs from the conserved cysteine through the conserved F or W. D genes are given only for firm matches. A row's size may be missing; if present it is once, few, many or a size class.

v_call	j_call	clone_size	d_call	cdr3_nt	cdr3_aa
TRBV18	TRBJ2-5	few	NA	TGTGCCAGCTCACCAGGGAGGGGGACAGAAGAGACCCAGTACTTC	CASSPGRGTEETQYF
TRBV4-3	TRBJ2-1	NA	TRBD1	TGCGCCAGCAGCCAAGATTACGGGACAGGGGATCGCAATGAGCAGTTCTTC	CASSQDYGTGDRNEQFF
TRBV6-1	TRBJ2-3	NA	TRBD2	TGTGCCAGCAGCCCCAGGACTAGCGGGGGGCCTAATACGCAGTATTTT	CASSPRTSGGPNTQYF
TRBV3-1	TRBJ2-1	many	NA	TGTGCCAGCAGCCAAGGTCGGTTGGGAGGCAATGAGCAGTTCTTC	CASSQGRLGGNEQFF
TRBV20-1	TRBJ1-2	NA	NA	TGCAGTTCTAGTACCAGACAAGGCTACACCTTC	CSSSTRQGYTF
TRBV5-5	TRBJ2-7	many	TRBD2	TGTGCCAGCAGCTTAGCGGGGGGGGCCTACGAGCAGTACTTC	CASSLAGGAYEQYF
TRBV4-3	TRBJ1-5	NA	NA	TGCGCCAGCAGCCAAACGGTTATTCAGCCCCAGCATTTT	CASSQTVIQPQHF
TRBV6-1	TRBJ1-2	few	TRBD1	TGTGCCAGCAGCAAGAGGGGGCTCGAGAATGGCTACACCTTC	CASSKRGLENGYTF
TRBV7-2	TRBJ1-1	many	NA	TGTGCCAGCAGCTTAGCGACGGAGGGCGGCACTGAAGCTTTCTTT	CASSLATEGGTEAFF
TRBV5-1	TRBJ2-2	NA	NA	TGCGCCAGCAGCCCTGAGGCAGGGGAATGGAACACCGGGGAGCTGTTTTTT	CASSPEAGEWNTGELFF
TRBV2	TRBJ2-1	NA	NA	TGTGCCAGCAGTTCTCCCCATGCGCCTACTGACGATGAGCAGTTCTTC	CASSSPHAPTDDEQFF
TRBV6-2/TRBV6-3	TRBJ1-1	NA	NA	TGTGCCAGCAGTTACGCCGGGACGCCCGGGGTAGCTTTCTTT	CASSYAGTPGVAFF
TRBV20-1	TRBJ1-1	NA	TRBD1	TGCAGTGCTAGGCCCGGGACAGGGGACACTGAAGCTTTCTTT	CSARPGTGDTEAFF
TRBV24-1	TRBJ2-2	few	TRBD1	TGTGCCACCAGTGGTGGGACAGGGTCCACCGGGGAGCTGTTTTTT	CATSGGTGSTGELFF
TRBV9	TRBJ2-3	few	NA	TGTGCCAGCAGCCCGGGGACCCCCTGGGATACGCAGTATTTT	CASSPGTPWDTQYF
TRBV11-1	TRBJ1-1	many	NA	TGTGCCAGCAGCTTAGACGAGGGCCGAGCTTTCTTT	CASSLDEGRAFF
TRBV7-8	TRBJ2-1	few	NA	TGTGCCAGCAGCTTACGACTAGCCTACAATGAGCAGTTCTTC	CASSLRLAYNEQFF